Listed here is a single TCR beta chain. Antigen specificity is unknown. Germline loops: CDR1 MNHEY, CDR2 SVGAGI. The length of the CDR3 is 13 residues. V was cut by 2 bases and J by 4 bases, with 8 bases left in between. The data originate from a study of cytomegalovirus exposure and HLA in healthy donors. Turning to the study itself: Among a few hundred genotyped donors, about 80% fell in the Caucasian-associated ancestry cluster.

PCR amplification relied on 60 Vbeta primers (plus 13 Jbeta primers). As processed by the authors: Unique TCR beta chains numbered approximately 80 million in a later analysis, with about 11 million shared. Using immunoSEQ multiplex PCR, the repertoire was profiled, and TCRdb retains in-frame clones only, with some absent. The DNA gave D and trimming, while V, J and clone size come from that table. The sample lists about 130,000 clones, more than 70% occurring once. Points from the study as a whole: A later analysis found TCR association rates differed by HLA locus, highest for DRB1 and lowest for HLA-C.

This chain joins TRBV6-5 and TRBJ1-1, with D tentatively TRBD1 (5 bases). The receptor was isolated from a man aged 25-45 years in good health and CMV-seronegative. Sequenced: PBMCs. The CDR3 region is CASSYTDSTEAFF. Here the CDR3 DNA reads TGTGCCAGCAGTTACACAGACAGCACTGAAGCTTTCTTT.